The clone carrying this TCR beta chain was detected only a few times. The record originates from a study of response to subunit inactivated influenza vaccine. TCRdb reprocessed the RT-PCR reads with MiXCR, giving one entry per CDR3 protein. The repertoire holds 280,000 or so distinct CDR3 sequences, 20% to 25% seen once, with roughly 10% in the top ten. V was cut by 3 bases and J by 4 bases, with 14 bases left in between. CDR1 and CDR2 from the germline V gene are SGDLS and YYNGEE. The CDR3 has 14 amino acids. The chain carries TRBV9 and TRBJ2-7; maybe TRBD1 (6 bases). Sequenced material: PBMCs from blood, taken less than 22 months after vaccination. The sequence derives from a man aged 50 to 75 who received an inactivated influenza vaccine. The CDR3 DNA follows: TGTGCCAGCAGCGCCACATTACAGGGATACGAGCAGTACTTC. Translating gives CASSATLQGYEQYF.